One sample yielded the 30 T cell receptor beta chains listed below, sequenced in a study of cytomegalovirus exposure and HLA in healthy donors. A multiplex PCR was run with 60 Vbeta primers and 13 Jbeta primers. Some clones are missing from TCRdb's copy, which holds only in-frame ones; the method was immunoSEQ multiplex PCR. The sample has around 180,000 clones, over 65% seen once; the top ten hold about 2.4%. Sequencing input: PBMCs. The receptors here all came from a man in his 60s in good health and CMV-seronegative.

V is TRBV2 and J is TRBJ1-4; D is uncertain. The CDR3 consists of 15 residues. V dropped 0 bases and J dropped 3 bases, with 8 bases sitting between them. CDR1 is SNHLY and CDR2 is FYNNEI in the germline V gene. CDR3 sequence reads: CASSEAQSANEKLFF. As DNA, the CDR3 is TGTGCCAGCAGTGAAGCGCAGTCAGCTAATGAAAAACTGTTTTTT. Complete variable domain (other parts from reference TRBV2 and TRBJ1-4): EPEVTQTPSHQVTQMGQEVILRCVPISNHLYFYWYRQILGQKVEFLVSFYNNEISEKSEIFDDQFSVERPDGSNFTLKIRSTKLEDSAMYFCASSEAQSANEKLFFGSGTQLSVL.

This clone showed up just a few times. The rearrangement links TRBV6-4 to TRBJ2-4; no clear D gene. Germline loops: CDR1 MRHNA, CDR2 SNTAGT. The ends were cut back, 3 bases at V and 0 bases at J, with 6 bases in the middle. This CDR3 spans 14 amino acids. The CDR3 loop is CASSEDKAKNIQYF. The CDR3 region has the DNA TGTGCCAGCAGTGAAGACAAAGCCAAAAACATTCAGTACTTC.

The J gene is TRBJ2-1, the V gene TRBV29-1; 10 nucleotides align to TRBD2. Per germline, CDR1 SQVTM and CDR2 ANQGSEA. V lost 2 bases, J lost 4 bases, and 5 bases stayed unmatched. The CDR3 has 15 residues. CDR3 residues: CSVERTSGYYNEQFF. The CDR3 bases are TGCAGCGTTGAACGGACTAGCGGCTATTACAATGAGCAGTTCTTC.

The V gene is TRBV5-4, the J gene TRBJ2-7; 12 bases align to TRBD2. J was trimmed by 7 bases and V by 4 bases; bases with no gene match: 9. The CDR3 sequence is 15 residues long. Germline-derived CDR1 and CDR2 are SGHNT and YYREEE (reference sequence). The CDR3 loop is CASSPLAGGPGEQYF. CDR3 bases: TGTGCCAGCAGCCCTCTAGCGGGAGGGCCGGGTGAGCAGTACTTC.

This clone was found a few times. The chain couples TRBV28 to TRBJ1-1; 7 positions agree with TRBD1. The CDR3 has 14 residues. Germline trimming cut 2 bases from V and 4 bases from J; bases unmatched to any gene: 4. CDR1 is MDHEN and CDR2 is SYDVKM in the germline V gene. The CDR3 loop is CASSLMAGGTEAFF. CDR3 nucleotide sequence: TGTGCCAGCAGTTTAATGGCAGGGGGCACTGAAGCTTTCTTT.

V and J are TRBV4-3 and TRBJ2-5; D gene uncertain. V lost 4 bases to trimming and J lost 5 bases, with 14 bases between them. The germline gives CDR1 LGHNA, CDR2 YSLEER. This CDR3 is built from 14 residues. In nucleotides, the CDR3 is TGCGCCAGCAGCCTAGGCTCACCAGGCGAGACCCAGTACTTC. Translation gives CASSLGSPGETQYF.

The rearrangement links TRBV6-5 to TRBJ2-2; a weak D match, TRBD1 (6 bases). Trimming removed 0 bases from V and 3 bases from J, with 8 bases in between. The CDR3 totals 15 residues. Germline CDR1 reads MNHEY; CDR2 reads SVGAGI. In DNA form, the CDR3 reads TGTGCCAGCAGTTACTCGGACAGTTACACCGGGGAGCTGTTTTTT. Its translation: CASSYSDSYTGELFF.

The chain joins TRBV27 to TRBJ2-5, with D possibly being TRBD1 (6 bases). Germline V gene sequence: CDR1 MNHEY, CDR2 SMNVEV (reference sequence). This CDR3 is built from 15 residues. V lost 3 bases and J lost 4, with 15 bases in between. CDR3 sequence (DNA): TGTGCCAGCAGTTTTCGTGGGGGCGGTTTAGAGACCCAGTACTTC. Amino acid sequence: CASSFRGGGLETQYF.

About this clone: Other nucleotide sequences in the sample specify the same CDR3. The chain recombines TRBV7-2 with TRBJ2-5, with 9 nucleotides matching TRBD1. With V trimmed by 1 base and J by 4 bases, 4 bases remained unmatched. This CDR3 has 15 residues. Germline loops: CDR1 SGHTA, CDR2 FQGNSA. CDR3 coding DNA: TGTGCCAGCAGCTTAGGGGGACAGGGTGGAGAGACCCAGTACTTC. As protein: CASSLGGQGGETQYF. Full variable domain (missing parts from reference TRBV7-2 and TRBJ2-5): GAGVSQSPSNKVTEKGKDVELRCDPISGHTALYWYRQSLGQGLEFLIYFQGNSAPDKSGLPSDRFSAERTGGSVSTLTIQRTQQEDSAVYLCASSLGGQGGETQYFGPGTRLLVL.

The chain couples TRBV10-2 to TRBJ2-7; the match to TRBD2 covers 10 bases. This CDR3 is built from 14 residues. Germline CDR1 reads WSHSY; CDR2 reads SAAADI. Unmatched junction bases numbered 3, after V lost 4 bases and J lost 3 bases. The CDR3 DNA follows: TGCGCCAGCAGTGGTAGCGGGAGGTTCTACGAGCAGTACTTC. Protein: CASSGSGRFYEQYF.

Worth noting for this clone: One end of the junction varies from germline; a read error may be responsible. V is TRBV7-9 and J is TRBJ1-1; a possible D gene is TRBD1 (5 bases). Per germline, CDR1 SEHNR and CDR2 FQNEAQ (reference sequence). The CDR3 runs 15 residues. Here the CDR3 reads CSSSFGAGADTEAFF. The CDR3 nucleotides read TGTTCCAGCAGCTTCGGCGCTGGGGCCGACACTGAAGCTTTCTTT.

The genes are TRBV19 and TRBJ1-4, with a weak D call TRBD1 (5 bases). CDR3 length: 13 amino acids. Trimming cost V 6 bases and J 3 bases, with 8 bases left between them. CDR1 is LNHDA, CDR2 SQIVND, per germline (reference sequence). The CDR3 nucleotides are TGTGCCAGTAGGTACAGGCCTAATGAAAAACTGTTTTTT. Amino acids: CASRYRPNEKLFF.

This clone was counted once. The V call is TRBV19, the J call TRBJ1-1; the match to TRBD1 covers 7 bases. Germline loops: CDR1 LNHDA, CDR2 SQIVND (reference sequence). With 6 bases clipped from V and 5 bases from J, the junction kept 9 bases outside the gene matches. There are 14 residues in the CDR3. Here the CDR3 reads CASRATGEKTEAFF. The CDR3 DNA reads as TGTGCCAGTAGGGCCACAGGGGAGAAGACTGAAGCTTTCTTT.

V is TRBV7-9 and J is TRBJ1-1, with 9 bases matching TRBD1. V was clipped by 5 bases and J by 5 bases; unmatched bases: 9. The germline CDR1 and CDR2 sequences are SEHNR and FQNEAQ (reference sequence). The CDR3 covers 15 residues. CDR3 region: CASSQGGQGGTEAFF. The CDR3 nucleotides read TGTGCCAGCAGCCAAGGGGGACAGGGAGGGACTGAAGCTTTCTTT.

The rearrangement links TRBV7-2 to TRBJ2-1; 11 positions agree with TRBD2. The V segment lost 5 bases and the J segment 6 bases; nucleotides outside the gene matches: 3. Per germline, CDR1 SGHTA and CDR2 FQGNSA. The CDR3 has 14 residues. Written as DNA, the CDR3 is TGTGCCAGCAGCCCCGGACTAGCGGGCAATGAGCAGTTCTTC. Translated, it gives CASSPGLAGNEQFF.

This clone was recorded only once. The gene calls are TRBV7-2 and TRBJ1-2, with D hard to call. Trimming removed 3 bases from V and 6 bases from J, with 8 bases in between. Germline V gives CDR1 SGHTA, CDR2 FQGNSA. The CDR3 sequence is 12 residues long. The CDR3 protein is CASSLRAHGYTF. The DNA of the CDR3 is TGTGCCAGCAGCTTGCGAGCGCATGGCTACACCTTC.

V gene TRBV6-5 combines with J gene TRBJ1-1, with D hard to call. Germline V gene lookup returns CDR1 MNHEY and CDR2 SVGAGI. V dropped 6 bases and J dropped 3 bases, with 11 bases sitting between them. The CDR3 consists of 13 residues. CDR3 bases: TGTGCCAGCAGCTCCCCGCGGCACACTGAAGCTTTCTTT. Translating gives CASSSPRHTEAFF.

The rearrangement joins TRBV19 to TRBJ2-7; 8 bases line up with TRBD2. The germline V gene encodes CDR1 LNHDA and CDR2 SQIVND (reference sequence). This CDR3 has 15 residues. With V trimmed by 5 bases and J by 4 bases, 10 bases remained unmatched. Written as DNA, the CDR3 is TGTGCCAGTAGTCCCCTCAGCGGGAGTGGGTACGAGCAGTACTTC. It yields the protein CASSPLSGSGYEQYF.

This clone was picked up one time. The J gene is TRBJ2-6, the V gene TRBV6-8, with 9 bases lining up with TRBD1. The length of the CDR3 is 21 residues. V gave up 3 bases and J gave up 4 bases; unmatched junction bases: 19. Germline CDR1 is MNHGY and CDR2 is SAAAGT. For the CDR3, the DNA is TGTGCCAGCAGTTATAATCAAACCCGGGACAGGGTACTTACAGGGGCCAACGTCCTGACTTTC. It codes for CASSYNQTRDRVLTGANVLTF.

This rearrangement joins TRBV9 to TRBJ2-7, with 11 positions matching TRBD2. The CDR3 runs 17 residues. J gave up 2 bases and V 3 bases, and 10 bases lay outside the gene matches. CDR1 is SGDLS, CDR2 YYNGEE, per germline. The DNA of the CDR3 is TGTGCCAGCAGCGCGGGACTAGCGGCAGGAGGGGCCTACGAGCAGTACTTC. Protein product: CASSAGLAAGGAYEQYF.

The CDR3 coding sequence is TGTGCCAGCAGCTTCGACCGGGACAGGGTCACTGAAGCTTTCTTT. Translated: CASSFDRDRVTEAFF. This sequence joins TRBV7-2 and TRBJ1-1; 9 bases map to TRBD1. CDR1 and CDR2 from the germline V gene are SGHTA and FQGNSA. V lost 3 bases and J lost 4; bases outside the gene matches: 6. CDR3 length: 15 residues.

V is TRBV4-1 and J is TRBJ1-4, with D tentatively TRBD1 (5 bases). The CDR3 loop spans 16 amino acids. Germline V CDR1 and CDR2: MGHRA, YSYEKL. V was clipped by 1 base and J by 1 base, with 10 bases between them. CDR3 in amino acids: CASSQAGVLTNEKLFF. For the CDR3, the DNA is TGCGCCAGCAGCCAAGCGGGGGTACTAACTAATGAAAAACTGTTTTTT.

The gene calls are TRBV27 and TRBJ2-7; 9 positions agree with TRBD1. CDR3 length: 14 amino acids. With V trimmed by 6 bases and J by 2 bases, 5 bases remained unmatched. CDR1 MNHEY and CDR2 SMNVEV come from the germline V gene (reference sequence). The CDR3 bases are TGTGCCAGCAGATCACAGGGGGCGGCCTACGAGCAGTACTTC. Its translation: CASRSQGAAYEQYF.

This clone was counted between two and nine times. The chain combines TRBV28 with TRBJ2-7, with a weak D call TRBD1 (5 bases). Between the trimmed V and J ends, which lost 6 bases and 3 bases, there was a span of 9 bases. The CDR3 loop spans 12 amino acids. Germline CDR1 is MDHEN and CDR2 is SYDVKM. For the CDR3, the DNA is TGTGCCAGCAGCCGTAGGGGCTACGAGCAGTACTTC. Translating it yields CASSRRGYEQYF.

V usage is TRBV19 and J usage is TRBJ2-3; TRBD1 agrees at 8 bases. J was trimmed by 7 bases and V by 3 bases; bases with no gene match: 6. Germline V gene lookup returns CDR1 LNHDA and CDR2 SQIVND (reference sequence). The CDR3 is made up of 14 amino acids. Here the CDR3 DNA reads TGTGCCAGTAGTATGGTAACAGGGGGGCATACGCAGTATTTT. This translates into CASSMVTGGHTQYF. The full variable domain, in which reference TRBV19 and TRBJ2-3 provide the parts outside the CDR3, is DGGITQSPKYLFRKEGQNVTLSCEQNLNHDAMYWYRQDPGQGLRLIYYSQIVNDFQKGDIAEGYSVSREKKESFPLTVTSAQKNPTAFYLCASSMVTGGHTQYFGPGTRLTVL.

V is TRBV7-9 and J is TRBJ2-3; D gene unclear. Germline values: CDR1 SEHNR, CDR2 FQNEAQ (reference sequence). Trimming cost V 8 bases and J 3 bases, with 6 bases left between them. The CDR3 sequence is 11 residues long. The CDR3 reads CASSETDTQYF. The DNA of the CDR3 is TGTGCCAGCTCTGAGACAGATACGCAGTATTTT.

This chain links TRBV7-9 with TRBJ2-1; possibly TRBD1 for D (6 bases). The CDR3 extends over 17 amino acids. The germline V gene has CDR1 SEHNR and CDR2 FQNEAQ (reference sequence). Trimming removed 5 bases at V and 8 bases at J, with 25 bases between. The CDR3 bases are TGTGCCAGCAGCGTTTCCCTATCTCAGGGGTTTTACCATGAGCAGTTCTTC. Protein product: CASSVSLSQGFYHEQFF.

This rearrangement joins TRBV10-3 to TRBJ2-3; D is possibly TRBD1 (5 bases). Germline CDR1 reads ENHRY; CDR2 reads SYGVKD. The length of the CDR3 is 16 residues. Trimming took 0 bases from V and 5 from J, leaving 15 bases between them. DNA of the CDR3: TGTGCCATCAGTGAGTCGGGTCAGGGCTCAGGAGATACGCAGTATTTT. Protein product: CAISESGQGSGDTQYF.

The count of this clone is one. The CDR3 sequence: CASSLRSAGWASGANVLTF. Here the CDR3 DNA reads TGTGCCAGCAGCTTGAGGTCGGCAGGATGGGCCTCTGGGGCCAACGTCCTGACTTTC. This chain joins TRBV5-5 and TRBJ2-6; D gene unclear. V shed 1 base and J shed 0 bases, with 17 bases lying between them. The CDR3 has 19 residues. Germline V gives CDR1 SGHKS, CDR2 YYEKEE (reference sequence).

The chain carries TRBV6-4 and TRBJ1-2; no clear D. CDR1 and CDR2 from the germline V gene are MRHNA and SNTAGT. V shed 4 bases and J shed 0 bases, with 12 bases lying between them. The CDR3 is 15 amino acids. The CDR3: CASSVEGFSNYGYTF. The CDR3 nucleotides are TGTGCCAGCAGTGTCGAGGGATTTTCTAACTATGGCTACACCTTC.